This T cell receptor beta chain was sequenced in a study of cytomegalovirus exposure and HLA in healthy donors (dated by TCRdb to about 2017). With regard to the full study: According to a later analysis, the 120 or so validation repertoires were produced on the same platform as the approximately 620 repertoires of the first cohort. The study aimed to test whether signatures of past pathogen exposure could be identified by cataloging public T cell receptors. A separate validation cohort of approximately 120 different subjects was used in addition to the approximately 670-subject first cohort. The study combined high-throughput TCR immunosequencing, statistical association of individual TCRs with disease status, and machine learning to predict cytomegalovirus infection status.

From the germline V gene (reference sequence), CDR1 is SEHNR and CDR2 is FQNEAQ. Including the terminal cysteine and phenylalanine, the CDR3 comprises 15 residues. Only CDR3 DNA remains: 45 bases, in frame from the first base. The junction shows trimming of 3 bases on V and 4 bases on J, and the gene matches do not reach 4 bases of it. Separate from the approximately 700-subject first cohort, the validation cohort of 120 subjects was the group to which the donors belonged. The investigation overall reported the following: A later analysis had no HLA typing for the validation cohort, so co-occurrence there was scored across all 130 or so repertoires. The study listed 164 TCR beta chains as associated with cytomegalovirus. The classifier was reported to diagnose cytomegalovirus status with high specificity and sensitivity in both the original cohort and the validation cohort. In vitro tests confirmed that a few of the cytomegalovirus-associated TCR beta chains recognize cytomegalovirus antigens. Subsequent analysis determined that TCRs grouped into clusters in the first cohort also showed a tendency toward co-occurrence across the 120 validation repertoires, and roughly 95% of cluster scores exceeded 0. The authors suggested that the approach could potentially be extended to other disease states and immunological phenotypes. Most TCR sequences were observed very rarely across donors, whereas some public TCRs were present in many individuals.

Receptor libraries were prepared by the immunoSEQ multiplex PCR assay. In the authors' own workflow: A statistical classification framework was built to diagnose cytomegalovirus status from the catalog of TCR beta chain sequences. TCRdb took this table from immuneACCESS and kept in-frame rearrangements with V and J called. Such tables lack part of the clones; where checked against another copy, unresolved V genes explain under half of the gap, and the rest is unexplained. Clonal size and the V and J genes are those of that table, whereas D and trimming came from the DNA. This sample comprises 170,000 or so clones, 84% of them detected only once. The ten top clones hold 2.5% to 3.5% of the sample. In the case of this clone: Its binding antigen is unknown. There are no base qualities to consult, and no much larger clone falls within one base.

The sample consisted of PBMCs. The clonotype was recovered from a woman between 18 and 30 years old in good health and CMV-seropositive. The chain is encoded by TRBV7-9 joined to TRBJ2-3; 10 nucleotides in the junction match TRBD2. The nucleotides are TGTGCCAGCAGCTTTAGCGGGAGGAGGGCAGATACGCAGTATTTT. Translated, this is CASSFSGRRADTQYF.